This TCR beta chain was sequenced in a study of radiotherapy plus CTLA-4 blockade in lung cancer. It was focal radiation plus CTLA-4 blockade with ipilimumab that patients with chemo-refractory metastatic non-small-cell lung cancer received. Profiled with immunoSEQ multiplex PCR; TCRdb holds only in-frame clones, not every one. Of around 99,000 clones detected, roughly 88% appear once; the ten largest clones hold 4.9%. Study results and limitations: Dynamics of early blood T cell clones, together with interferon-beta, were reportedly the best predictors of response. Radiotherapy with ipilimumab was followed by blood expansion of tumor-derived clones.

Points on this clone: Its antigen remains unidentified.

The specimen comprised peripheral blood, sampled from a patient treated with radiotherapy plus ipilimumab. The sequence came from a human donor with non-small cell lung cancer that progressed on radiotherapy plus ipilimumab.

Written as DNA, the CDR3 is TGTGCCAGCAGCTTAGCGCGGGCAGGGGGCGACTGGGAGACCCAGTACTTC. It yields the protein CASSLARAGGDWETQYF. The V and J genes are TRBV7-2 and TRBJ2-5; TRBD1 matches 8 bases. J gave up 5 bases and V 0 bases, and 11 bases lay outside the gene matches. CDR3 length: 17 residues. Germline CDR1 and CDR2: SGHTA and FQGNSA.